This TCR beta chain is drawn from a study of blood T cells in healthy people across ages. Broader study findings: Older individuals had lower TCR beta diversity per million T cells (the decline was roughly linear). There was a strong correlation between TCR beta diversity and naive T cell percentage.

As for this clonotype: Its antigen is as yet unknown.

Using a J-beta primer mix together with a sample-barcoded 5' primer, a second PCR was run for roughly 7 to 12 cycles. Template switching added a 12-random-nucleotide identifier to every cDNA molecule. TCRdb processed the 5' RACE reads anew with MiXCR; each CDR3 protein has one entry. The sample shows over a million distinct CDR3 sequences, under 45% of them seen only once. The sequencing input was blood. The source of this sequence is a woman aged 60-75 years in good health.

CDR3 amino acids: CASGDISSSTDTQYF. The CDR3 nucleotides read TGCGCCAGCGGGGACATAAGTTCTAGCACAGATACGCAGTATTTT. This rearrangement joins TRBV5-1 to TRBJ2-3; tentatively, D is TRBD1 (6 bases). Germline V gene lookup returns CDR1 SGHRS and CDR2 YFSETQ. CDR3 length: 15 residues. V lost 7 bases to trimming and J lost 0 bases, with 15 bases between them.